This T cell receptor (beta chain) was recovered during a study of shared T cell receptors in the human thymus. This clone appeared a few times. Generated by immunoSEQ multiplex PCR, the TCRdb table keeps only in-frame clones and is missing some. The table records about 610,000 clones, around nine tenths of them present only once. V shed 7 bases, J shed 4 bases, and the junction held 4 bases outside the gene matches. The CDR3 consists of 13 residues. Germline CDR1 reads WSHSY; CDR2 reads SAAADI. These data were also reused for a study on human thymus T cells.

The rearrangement uses TRBV10-2 and TRBJ2-7, with 10 bases fitting TRBD2. The sequence came from a boy under three years old with a congenital heart defect. Sequencing used thymocytes. DNA for the CDR3: TGCGCCAGCAAATCAGCGGGAGGGTACGAGCAGTACTTC. This translates into CASKSAGGYEQYF.